The 23 T cell receptor beta chains below were found in one sample sequenced in a study of blood T cells in healthy people across ages. Sample-barcoded 5' priming and a J-beta primer mix drove a second PCR of about 6 to 12 cycles. TCRdb itself ran the 5' RACE reads through MiXCR, one entry per CDR3 protein. Here the sample spans some 800,000 distinct CDR3 sequences, 20% to 30% being singletons. This sample was shared with a second study, whose subject was T cells of mothers and their children.

Sequencing input: blood. The receptors were gathered from a boy younger than 18 in good health.

The rearrangement uses TRBV5-1 and TRBJ2-7, with 8 bases lining up with TRBD2. The CDR3 runs 15 residues. J lost 3 bases, V lost 4 bases, and 9 bases had no gene match. CDR1 and CDR2 from the germline V gene are SGHRS and YFSETQ. This CDR3 is CASSQGPTSDYEQYF. In nucleotides, the CDR3 is TGCGCCAGCAGCCAGGGGCCGACTAGCGACTACGAGCAGTACTTC.

The chain recombines TRBV6-2 or TRBV6-3 with TRBJ2-7; 7 bases fit TRBD1. The CDR3 length is 13 residues. CDR1 is MNHEY, CDR2 SVGEGT, per germline. The J segment lost 5 bases and the V segment lost 6 bases, leaving 7 bases of the junction unmatched. CDR3 sequence reads: CASRGTVSHEQYF. The CDR3 DNA is TGTGCCAGCAGGGGGACAGTTTCCCACGAGCAGTACTTC.

This clonotype was seen only a few times. The germline gene is not matched at one end of the junction; a read error may be the cause. In DNA, the CDR3 is TGTACCAGCAGTTTTTTCGGCCAGACAGGGAATAACTATGGCTACACCTTC. Its translation is CTSSFFGQTGNNYGYTF. The chain has TRBV12-3 or TRBV12-4 and TRBJ1-2; TRBD1 matches at 7 bases. The CDR3 consists of 17 residues.

This clonotype has just a few counts. The genes are TRBV7-9 and TRBJ2-3; TRBD1 matches 7 bases. J lost 1 base, V lost 1 base, and 2 bases had no gene match. The CDR3 runs to 15 residues. Germline values: CDR1 SEHNR, CDR2 FQNEAQ (reference sequence). The CDR3, as DNA: TGTGCCAGCAGCTTAGTCCAGGGGGGCACAGATACGCAGTATTTT. Its translation is CASSLVQGGTDTQYF.

The chain carries TRBV29-1 and TRBJ2-7; 10 bases match TRBD1. CDR1 is SQVTM, CDR2 ANQGSEA, per germline. V was pared by 4 bases and J by 1 base, with 4 bases of the junction left unmatched. There are 14 residues in the CDR3. The CDR3 bases are TGCAGCGTTGCTTTGGGACAGGGGTCCTACGAGCAGTACTTC. This encodes CSVALGQGSYEQYF.

This clonotype was found a few times. The genes are TRBV28 and TRBJ2-5; D uncertain. V was clipped by 6 bases and J by 1 base, with 9 bases between them. The CDR3 is 13 residues long. CDR1 and CDR2 (germline): MDHEN, SYDVKM. This CDR3 reads CASSRASQETQYF. CDR3 DNA sequence: TGTGCCAGCAGCCGTGCCTCCCAAGAGACCCAGTACTTC.

The rearrangement uses TRBV20-1 and TRBJ2-1; perhaps TRBD2 as D (5 bases). Germline CDR1 reads DFQATT; CDR2 reads SNEGSKA (reference sequence). The CDR3 totals 14 residues. Between the trimmed V and J ends, which lost 3 bases and 4 bases, there was a span of 13 bases. CDR3 protein: CSARSLEVYNEQFF. For the CDR3, the DNA is TGCAGTGCTAGGAGCTTGGAGGTTTACAATGAGCAGTTCTTC.

V is TRBV6-1 and J is TRBJ1-5; D is ambiguous. The CDR3 totals 13 residues. V gave up 0 bases and J gave up 9 bases, with 9 bases separating them. The V gene's germline CDR1 is MNHNS and CDR2 SASEGT. The CDR3, as DNA: TGTGCCAGCAGTGAAGCGGAGCAGTTGCCCCAGCATTTT. Residues: CASSEAEQLPQHF.

The chain links TRBV28 to TRBJ1-2, with D unresolved. The CDR3 runs 15 residues. The germline V gene has CDR1 MDHEN and CDR2 SYDVKM. Trimming stripped 4 bases from V and 2 bases from J, with 14 bases between. CDR3 DNA sequence: TGTGCCAGCAGTTCGAGGACGGCGGAAAACTATGGCTACACCTTC. This encodes CASSSRTAENYGYTF.

This chain uses TRBV9 with TRBJ2-3; a weak D match, TRBD1 (6 bases). Trimming removed 5 bases from V and 4 bases from J, with 11 bases in between. The CDR3 runs 13 residues. Germline CDR1 and CDR2: SGDLS and YYNGEE. CDR3 bases: TGTGCCAGCAGAACAGGGTCGTCAGATACGCAGTATTTT. Protein sequence: CASRTGSSDTQYF.

In its sample, this clonotype was seen once. An end of the junction differs from the germline gene, which may be a read error. The chain recombines TRBV6-5 with TRBJ2-5; no definite D call. Germline V gene data show CDR1 as MNHEY and CDR2 as SVGAGI. This CDR3 spans 13 amino acids. CDR3 sequence reads: CASRLGWQETLYF. The CDR3 region has the DNA TGTGCCAGCAGACTGGGGTGGCAAGAGACCCTGTACTTC.

This clonotype was seen a handful of times. The chain joins TRBV7-9 to TRBJ2-7; TRBD2 agrees at 7 bases. The length of the CDR3 is 15 residues. Germline CDR1 reads SEHNR; CDR2 reads FQNEAQ (reference sequence). V lost 2 bases and J lost 1; bases outside the gene matches: 5. The CDR3 DNA follows: TGTGCCAGCAGCTTATCTCCTAGCGGATCCTACGAGCAGTACTTC. Amino acids: CASSLSPSGSYEQYF.

The V gene is TRBV10-3, the J gene TRBJ1-2; 11 bases agree with TRBD1. The V segment lost 3 bases and the J segment 8 bases; nucleotides outside the gene matches: 5. Germline V gene data show CDR1 as ENHRY and CDR2 as SYGVKD. The CDR3 is made up of 14 amino acids. CDR3 amino acids: CAISEGTGGGGYTF. DNA of the CDR3: TGTGCCATCAGTGAAGGGACAGGGGGAGGAGGCTACACCTTC.

In its sample, this clonotype was seen a few times. The chain joins TRBV4-2 to TRBJ1-1, with 9 bases lining up with TRBD1. V lost 4 bases to trimming and J lost 6 bases; unmatched junction nucleotides: 9. The CDR3 is 15 amino acids. Per the germline V gene, CDR1 is LGHNA and CDR2 is YNFKEQ. DNA of the CDR3: TGTGCCAGCAGCCTGCCGGGACAGGGTCCTTCTGAAGCTTTCTTT. Protein sequence: CASSLPGQGPSEAFF.

The chain employs TRBV2 and TRBJ2-6, with TRBD1 matching over 7 bases. The germline V gene encodes CDR1 SNHLY and CDR2 FYNNEI. The CDR3 runs to 16 residues. J was trimmed by 0 bases and V by 6 bases; bases with no gene match: 5. CDR3 sequence reads: CASRGQASSGANVLTF. CDR3 in DNA: TGTGCCAGCAGAGGACAGGCGAGCTCTGGGGCCAACGTCCTGACTTTC.

This clonotype was seen a few times. J is TRBJ2-5 and V is TRBV5-1, with TRBD1 matching over 7 bases. This CDR3 is built from 14 residues. Germline V lookup: CDR1 SGHRS, CDR2 YFSETQ. With 4 bases clipped from V and 0 bases from J, the junction kept 3 bases outside the gene matches. The CDR3 DNA sequence: TGCGCCAGCAGCAACGACAGGGACCAAGAGACCCAGTACTTC. Translation: CASSNDRDQETQYF. Complete variable domain (other parts from reference TRBV5-1 and TRBJ2-5): KAGVTQTPRYLIKTRGQQVTLSCSPISGHRSVSWYQQTPGQGLQFLFEYFSETQRNKGNFPGRFSGRQFSNSRSEMNVSTLELGDSALYLCASSNDRDQETQYFGPGTRLLVL.

The rearrangement joins TRBV5-1 to TRBJ1-4; 9 bases are shared with TRBD1. Germline CDR1 SGHRS, CDR2 YFSETQ. V shed 1 base, J shed 4 bases, and the junction held 8 bases outside the gene matches. CDR3 length equals 17 residues. The DNA for the CDR3 is TGCGCCAGCAGCTTGCGGGACTGGGGACAGGGTAATGAAAAACTGTTTTTT. This codes for CASSLRDWGQGNEKLFF.

The chain couples TRBV29-1 to TRBJ2-4; possibly TRBD1 for D (6 bases). This CDR3 has 14 residues. V lost 1 base and J lost 6, with 13 bases in between. The germline CDR1 and CDR2 sequences are SQVTM and ANQGSEA. CDR3 in DNA: TGCAGCGTTGAAGGACAGGCTAAGGGAAACATTCAGTACTTC. It translates to CSVEGQAKGNIQYF.

This clonotype has only a few counts. The gene calls are TRBV12-3 or TRBV12-4 and TRBJ1-5; D is unresolved. V dropped 5 bases and J dropped 3 bases, with 14 bases sitting between them. This CDR3 region has 15 residues. The CDR3 DNA reads as TGTGCCAGCAGTCCCGCCGACCGTATCAATCAGCCCCAGCATTTT. This sequence encodes CASSPADRINQPQHF.

The V call is TRBV6-6, the J call TRBJ1-1; D is unclear. The CDR3 totals 13 residues. Trimming removed 0 bases at V and 5 bases at J, with 7 bases between. The germline V gene has CDR1 MNHNY and CDR2 SVGAGI (reference sequence). The CDR3 DNA is TGTGCCAGCAGTTACTCGTTAAATACTGAAGCTTTCTTT. Translating gives CASSYSLNTEAFF.

The J gene is TRBJ1-6, the V gene TRBV20-1; D gene unclear. The CDR3 runs to 15 residues. V was clipped by 6 bases and J by 5 bases, with 17 bases between them. The germline gives CDR1 DFQATT, CDR2 SNEGSKA (reference sequence). CDR3 DNA sequence: TGCAGTGCCACCCGACGGGGTTCGGATAATTCACCCCTCCACTTT. This codes for CSATRRGSDNSPLHF.

This clonotype was observed a handful of times. J is TRBJ2-3 and V is TRBV7-2; D ambiguous. With 0 bases removed from V and 3 bases from J, the gap between germline ends came to 7 bases. The germline CDR1 and CDR2 sequences are SGHTA and FQGNSA. The CDR3 consists of 14 residues. The CDR3 sequence is CASSLALRTDTQYF. The CDR3 region has the DNA TGTGCCAGCAGCTTAGCGCTGAGGACAGATACGCAGTATTTT.

The V gene is TRBV18, the J gene TRBJ2-3, with D perhaps matching TRBD1 (6 bases). The CDR3 has 14 residues. V dropped 5 bases and J dropped 4 bases, with 13 bases sitting between them. Germline values: CDR1 KGHSH, CDR2 LQKENI. The CDR3 sequence is CASSDQGLADTQYF. In DNA, the CDR3 is TGTGCCAGCTCAGACCAGGGGTTGGCAGATACGCAGTATTTT.